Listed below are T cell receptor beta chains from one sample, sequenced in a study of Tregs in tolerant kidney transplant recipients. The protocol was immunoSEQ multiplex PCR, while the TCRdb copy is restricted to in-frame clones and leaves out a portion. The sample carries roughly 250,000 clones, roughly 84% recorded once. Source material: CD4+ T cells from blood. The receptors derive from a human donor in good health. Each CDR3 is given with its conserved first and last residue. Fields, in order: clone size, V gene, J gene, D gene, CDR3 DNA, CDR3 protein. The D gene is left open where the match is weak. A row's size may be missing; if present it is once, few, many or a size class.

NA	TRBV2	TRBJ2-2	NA	TGTGCCAGCAGGGGGACGCTACGGGGCACCGGGGAGCTGTTTTTT	CASRGTLRGTGELFF
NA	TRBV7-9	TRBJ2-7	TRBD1	TGTGCCAGCAGCCGAGGACAGGGGGCCCCCTACGAGCAGTACTTC	CASSRGQGAPYEQYF
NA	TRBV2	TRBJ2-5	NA	TGTGCCAGCACTGTATGGGACAAAGAGACCCAGTACTTC	CASTVWDKETQYF
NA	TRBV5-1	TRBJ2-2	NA	TGCGCCAGCAGCCCACCTGGACCGGCGTCCGGGGAGCTGTTTTTT	CASSPPGPASGELFF
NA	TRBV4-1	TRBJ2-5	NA	TGCGCCAGCAGCCGCATCGTGGGACTGGGCGAGACCCAGTACTTC	CASSRIVGLGETQYF
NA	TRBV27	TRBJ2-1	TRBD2	TGTGCCAGCAGTTTACCAGCGGGGGGGAAGGTTGAGCAGTTCTTC	CASSLPAGGKVEQFF
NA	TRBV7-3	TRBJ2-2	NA	TGTGCCAGCAGCCCCAGAGGCCTGGGCACCGGGGAGCTGTTTTTT	CASSPRGLGTGELFF
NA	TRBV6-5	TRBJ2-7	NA	TGTGCCAGCAGTGAAGCGGCCTCCTACGAGCAGTACTTC	CASSEAASYEQYF
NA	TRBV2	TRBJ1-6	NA	TGTGCCAGCAGTGGGGTCGAAGCAGGGATTAGGAATTCACCCCTCCACTTT	CASSGVEAGIRNSPLHF
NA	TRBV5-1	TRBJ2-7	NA	TGCGCCAGCAGCTTTCCAGGAGGCTACGAGCAGTACTTC	CASSFPGGYEQYF
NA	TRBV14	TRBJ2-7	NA	TGTGCCAGCAGCCAAGTCGCAGGGGGGTCCTCCTACGAGCAGTACTTC	CASSQVAGGSSYEQYF
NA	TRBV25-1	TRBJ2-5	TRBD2	TGTGCCAGCACCCCGAGGGGGACTAGGAAAGAGACCCAGTACTTC	CASTPRGTRKETQYF
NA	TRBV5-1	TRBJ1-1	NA	TGCGCCAGCAGCCGGTGGACCGGCACGAACACTGAAGCTTTCTTT	CASSRWTGTNTEAFF
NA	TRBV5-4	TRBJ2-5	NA	TGTGCCAGCAGCCGGGAGAGGGCGGGCCACGGGACCCAGTACTTC	CASSRERAGHGTQYF
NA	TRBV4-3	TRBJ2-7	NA	TGCGCCAGCAGCCAAGAGCCTGCAGGGGACTACGAGCAGTACTTC	CASSQEPAGDYEQYF
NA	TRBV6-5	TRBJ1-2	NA	TGTGCCAGCAGTTATTCGGGGGCTAACTATGGCTACACCTTC	CASSYSGANYGYTF
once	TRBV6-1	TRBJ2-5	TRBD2	TGTGCCAGCTTAGCGGGAGTCCCCGAAGAGACCCAGTACTTC	CASLAGVPEETQYF
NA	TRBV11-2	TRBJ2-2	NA	TGTGCCAGCAGCTTAGTACGGAACACCGGGGAGCTGTTTTTT	CASSLVRNTGELFF
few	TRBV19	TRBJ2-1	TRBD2	TGTGCCAGTAGTATGGAAGCGGGGGGCTATTACAATGAGCAGTTCTTC	CASSMEAGGYYNEQFF
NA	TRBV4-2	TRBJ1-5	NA	TGTGCCAGCAGCCAAGTAGCGGGGGCGGGGGCCAGTCAGCCCCAGCATTTT	CASSQVAGAGASQPQHF
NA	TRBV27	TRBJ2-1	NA	TGTGCCAGCAGTACCGACTATTCTCGGGAGCAGTTCTTC	CASSTDYSREQFF
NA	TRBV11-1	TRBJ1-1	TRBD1	TGTGCCAGCAGCCCGAGGCCCACACAGGGGACTGAAGCTTTCTTT	CASSPRPTQGTEAFF
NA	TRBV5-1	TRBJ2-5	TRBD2	TGCGCCAGCAGCCCGGGGGGGCGAGAGACCCAGTACTTC	CASSPGGRETQYF
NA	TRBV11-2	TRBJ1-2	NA	TGTGCCAGCAGCTTATCAATAGGGGATGGCTACACCTTC	CASSLSIGDGYTF
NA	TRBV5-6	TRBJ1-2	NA	TGTGCCAGCAGCTTGTGGATGACCGGGCCCGGCTACACCTTC	CASSLWMTGPGYTF
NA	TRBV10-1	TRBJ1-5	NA	TGCGCCAGCAACTGCGGAAGGAGGTCGGACGTTAGCAATCAGCCCCAGCATTTT	CASNCGRRSDVSNQPQHF
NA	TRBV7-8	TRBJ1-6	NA	TGTGCCAGCAGACCGTCCGGCGGGGGCATTCATGGTTCACCCCTCCACTTT	CASRPSGGGIHGSPLHF
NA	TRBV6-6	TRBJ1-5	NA	TGTGCCAGCAGTGCAAACAGCAATCAGCCCCAGCATTTT	CASSANSNQPQHF
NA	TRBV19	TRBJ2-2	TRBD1	TGTGCCAGTCAGGACAGGGGAGGGACCGGGGAGCTGTTTTTT	CASQDRGGTGELFF